This TCR beta chain originates from a study of blood T cell repertoires in COVID-19. The wider study: Material from acute and convalescent COVID-19 was sourced from the United States, Italy and Spain. PBMCs, B-cell-depleted T cells, or T cells were the source of the cDNA or gDNA that made up the material.

Unmatched junction bases numbered 6, after V lost 6 bases and J lost 4 bases. This CDR3 region has 13 residues. Germline V gene data show CDR1 as LNHDA and CDR2 as SQIVND (reference sequence). Authors' processing steps: Reference gene primer amplification yielded estimated nucleated cell counts. The method was immunoSEQ multiplex PCR; TCRdb's version includes in-frame clones alone and lacks a portion of them. That table supplies the V and J calls and clone size; D and trimming were determined from the DNA. The sample contains about 59,000 clones, over 75% of which appear only once. Sequencing was performed on peripheral blood. The TCR originated in a man in his 60s with acute or convalescent COVID-19. The chain links TRBV19 to TRBJ2-7; 7 bases are a match to TRBD2. This CDR3 is CASSSLAGYEQYF. Written as DNA, the CDR3 is TGTGCCAGTAGCTCGTTAGCGGGTTACGAGCAGTACTTC.